Ten or more counts support the clone carrying this T cell receptor beta chain. Its target is unknown. The sample belongs to a study of T cells in Graves' hyperthyroidism and ophthalmopathy. Notes on the study in general: Appearing also in blood were most of the thyroid clonotypes expanded above 0.001. The model identified upcoming ophthalmopathy a median approximately 6.5 months ahead of onset.

TCR beta CDR3 regions were amplified from RNA. The TCR CDR3 first-round RT-PCR relied on the HTBI primer set. MiXCR, run by TCRdb on the multiplex PCR reads, gives a single entry per CDR3 protein. The table has about 700,000 distinct CDR3 sequences, approximately 14% seen once. Trimming removed 4 bases from V and 4 bases from J; junction bases left unmatched: 6. This CDR3 comprises 13 residues. CDR1 and CDR2 (germline): GTSNPN, SVGIG (reference sequence). The gene calls are TRBV30 and TRBJ1-1; 7 bases align to TRBD1. The specimen was blood. The receptor comes from a woman younger than 35 with Graves' hyperthyroidism. Written as DNA, the CDR3 is TGTGCCTGGAATTACAGGGGTGGCACTGAAGCTTTCTTT. Translated, it gives CAWNYRGGTEAFF.